Presented here are 20 T cell receptor beta chains from one specimen sequenced in a study of blood T cell repertoires in COVID-19. Using immunoSEQ multiplex PCR, the repertoire was profiled, and TCRdb retains in-frame clones only, with some absent. The sample lists some 160,000 clones; roughly 93% were seen once. Specimen: peripheral blood. Receptors originate from a young man with COVID-19, enrolled during active disease.

The chain combines TRBV18 with TRBJ1-1, with 8 nucleotides matching TRBD1. The CDR3 spans 16 residues. Germline V lookup: CDR1 KGHSH, CDR2 LQKENI. V lost 3 bases and J lost 0; bases outside the gene matches: 6. The CDR3 region has the DNA TGTGCCAGCTCACCCCCTGACAGGGGAATGAACACTGAAGCTTTCTTT. This sequence encodes CASSPPDRGMNTEAFF.

In DNA, the CDR3 is TGTGCCAGCAGCTTAGGGGGCTGGACCGGGGAGCTGTTTTTT. Translation: CASSLGGWTGELFF. The rearrangement joins TRBV5-6 to TRBJ2-2, with TRBD1 matching over 7 bases. The CDR3 has 14 amino acids. V lost 2 bases, J lost 5 bases, and 3 bases stayed unmatched. Germline CDR1 and CDR2: SGHDT and YYEEEE.

The V gene is TRBV19, the J gene TRBJ1-6, with TRBD1 matching 7 bases. CDR3 size: 14 residues. CDR1 and CDR2 from the germline V gene are LNHDA and SQIVND (reference sequence). V shed 3 bases and J 10 bases; nucleotides not matched to a gene: 6. This CDR3 reads CASSIDRDLSPLHF. The CDR3 bases are TGTGCCAGTAGTATCGACAGGGACTTGTCACCCCTCCACTTT. Using reference TRBV19 and TRBJ1-6 for the parts outside the CDR3, the full variable domain is DGGITQSPKYLFRKEGQNVTLSCEQNLNHDAMYWYRQDPGQGLRLIYYSQIVNDFQKGDIAEGYSVSREKKESFPLTVTSAQKNPTAFYLCASSIDRDLSPLHFGNGTRLTVT.

This clone was seen a single time. The chain joins TRBV7-9 to TRBJ2-7; TRBD2 matches at 14 bases. This CDR3 comprises 17 residues. Per the germline V gene, CDR1 is SEHNR and CDR2 is FQNEAQ (reference sequence). V gave up 4 bases and J gave up 5 bases; unmatched junction bases: 10. CDR3 DNA sequence: TGTGCCAGCAGCTCGACTAGCGGGAGGGCCAAGAACGACGAGCAGTACTTC. Translating it yields CASSSTSGRAKNDEQYF.

The chain recombines TRBV5-8 with TRBJ2-3, with 7 positions matching TRBD1. Trimming at V came to 9 bases and at J to 2 bases, leaving 6 bases not matched to a gene. The CDR3 has 13 amino acids. Germline V gives CDR1 SGHTS, CDR2 YDEGEE. The CDR3 DNA follows: TGTGCCATCCCGGACAGGTACACAGATACGCAGTATTTT. Its translation is CAIPDRYTDTQYF.

The chain carries TRBV30 and TRBJ1-5; perhaps TRBD1 as D (6 bases). The V end was cut by 3 bases, the J end by 2 bases, with 14 bases between. The CDR3 length is 15 residues. Germline-derived CDR1 and CDR2 are GTSNPN and SVGIG (reference sequence). Here the CDR3 DNA reads TGTGCCTGGAGCGAGGGGGATCTAGGCAATCAGCCCCAGCATTTT. Translation gives CAWSEGDLGNQPQHF. The full variable domain, its missing parts supplied by reference TRBV30 and TRBJ1-5, is SQTIHQWPATLVQPVGSPLSLECTVEGTSNPNLYWYRQAAGRGLQLLFYSVGIGQISSEVPQNLSASRPQDRQFILSSKKLLLSDSGFYLCAWSEGDLGNQPQHFGDGTRLSIL.

The chain joins TRBV3-1 (or the pseudogene TRBV3-2) to TRBJ2-7, with D possibly TRBD2 on 5 matching bases. Trimming removed 2 bases at V and 7 bases at J, with 18 bases between. Germline V lookup: CDR1 LGHDT, CDR2 YNNKEL (reference sequence). The CDR3 contains 15 residues. The CDR3, as DNA: TGTGCCAGCAGCCAAACGGCGGGCGCCGGTTTAGAGCAGTACTTC. Amino acids: CASSQTAGAGLEQYF.

The chain employs TRBV29-1 and TRBJ2-3; a possible D gene is TRBD1 (6 bases). V lost 8 bases and J lost 3, with 24 bases in between. This CDR3 is 16 amino acids long. The germline CDR1 and CDR2 sequences are SQVTM and ANQGSEA. The CDR3 nucleotides read TGCAGCCCGTATTTAACCTACAGGGACGGAACAGATACGCAGTATTTT. Translation: CSPYLTYRDGTDTQYF.

The CDR3 loop reads CASSLTSGYNEQFF. DNA for the CDR3: TGTGCCAGCAGCTTGACTAGCGGATACAATGAGCAGTTCTTC. This rearrangement joins TRBV7-2 to TRBJ2-1; 9 bases agree with TRBD2. V shed 3 bases and J 4 bases; nucleotides not matched to a gene: 1. The CDR3 length is 14 residues. CDR1 and CDR2 (germline): SGHTA, FQGNSA.

The chain carries TRBV10-3 and TRBJ1-1; no clear D gene. This CDR3 spans 15 amino acids. The ends were cut back, 6 bases at V and 0 bases at J, with 14 bases in the middle. Germline lookup yields CDR1 ENHRY and CDR2 SYGVKD. DNA of the CDR3: TGTGCCATCAGGGTCGAACAGTCATTGAACACTGAAGCTTTCTTT. Residues: CAIRVEQSLNTEAFF.

This chain joins TRBV19 and TRBJ1-4; D not certain. The V gene lost 5 bases and the J gene lost 0 bases, with 10 bases spanning the gap. Germline CDR1 and CDR2: LNHDA and SQIVND (reference sequence). This CDR3 comprises 15 residues. Written as DNA, the CDR3 is TGTGCCAGTAGTCCAACCCACTCAACTAATGAAAAACTGTTTTTT. Amino acid sequence: CASSPTHSTNEKLFF.

The gene calls are TRBV7-8 and TRBJ2-7, with a tentative D call TRBD2 (6 bases). V was clipped by 0 bases and J by 6 bases, with 12 bases between them. The CDR3 covers 14 residues. Germline-derived CDR1 and CDR2 are SGHVS and FQNEAQ. CDR3 nucleotides: TGTGCCAGCAGCTTAGCGCCGGGGGTAATCGAGCAGTACTTC. Its translation is CASSLAPGVIEQYF.

V and J are TRBV27 and TRBJ2-7; TRBD1 matches at 7 bases. V lost 6 bases and J lost 3; bases outside the gene matches: 2. Per germline, CDR1 MNHEY and CDR2 SMNVEV (reference sequence). This CDR3 has 12 residues. This chain's CDR3 is CASSRDSYEQYF. Here the CDR3 DNA reads TGTGCCAGCAGCCGGGACAGCTACGAGCAGTACTTC.

The chain employs TRBV6-6 and TRBJ2-1, with 7 bases lining up with TRBD1. The CDR3 is 17 residues long. V shed 5 bases and J 0 bases; nucleotides not matched to a gene: 10. Germline V CDR1 and CDR2: MNHNY, SVGAGI (reference sequence). The CDR3 sequence is CASSHVQGMSSYNEQFF. CDR3 nucleotide sequence: TGTGCCAGCAGTCACGTACAGGGGATGAGCTCCTACAATGAGCAGTTCTTC.

Concerning this clone: One end of the junction does not line up with germline, which may come from a read error. The DNA of the CDR3 is TGTGCCAGCAGCGCTAGGACAGGGGGCGGTAATGAAAAACTGCTTTTT. Its translation: CASSARTGGGNEKLLF. The rearrangement links TRBV9 to TRBJ1-4; 11 bases fit TRBD1. The CDR3 extends over 16 amino acids. The germline CDR1 and CDR2 sequences are SGDLS and YYNGEE. The full variable domain, rest sourced from reference TRBV9 and TRBJ1-4, is DSGVTQTPKHLITATGQRVTLRCSPRSGDLSVYWYQQSLDQGLQFLIQYYNGEERAKGNILERFSAQQFPDLHSELNLSSLELGDSALYFCASSARTGGGNEKLLFGSGTQLSVL.

The J gene is TRBJ1-5, the V gene TRBV9; D uncertain. Germline V gene lookup returns CDR1 SGDLS and CDR2 YYNGEE. Trimming stripped 0 bases from V and 9 bases from J, with 10 bases between. The CDR3 contains 13 residues. The CDR3 nucleotides read TGTGCCAGCAGCGTAGACCCGGTGAGGCCCCAGCATTTT. Translated: CASSVDPVRPQHF.

This chain uses TRBV28 with TRBJ1-5; D call uncertain. Germline lookup yields CDR1 MDHEN and CDR2 SYDVKM. The CDR3 is 14 residues long. The germline V and J ends were trimmed by 2 bases and 5 bases, with 10 bases remaining between them. The CDR3 region is CASSLMEIDQPQHF. CDR3 in DNA: TGTGCCAGCAGTTTAATGGAGATAGATCAGCCCCAGCATTTT. The whole variable domain, filled in from reference TRBV28 and TRBJ1-5, reads DVKVTQSSRYLVKRTGEKVFLECVQDMDHENMFWYRQDPGLGLRLIYFSYDVKMKEKGDIPEGYSVSREKKERFSLILESASTNQTSMYLCASSLMEIDQPQHFGDGTRLSIL.

This rearrangement joins TRBV5-6 to TRBJ2-2; the D gene is possibly TRBD1 (6 bases). Germline-derived CDR1 and CDR2 are SGHDT and YYEEEE. Trimming removed 0 bases from V and 4 bases from J, with 13 bases in between. This CDR3 has 16 residues. In nucleotides, the CDR3 is TGTGCCAGCAGCTTGGCTCGAGCCAGGGGCACCGGGGAGCTGTTTTTT. Protein sequence: CASSLARARGTGELFF.

The chain recombines TRBV29-1 with TRBJ2-7, with 12 positions matching TRBD1. The V gene end was trimmed by 5 bases and the J gene end by 5 bases; junction bases not matched to a gene: 10. In germline, CDR1 is SQVTM, CDR2 ANQGSEA. CDR3 size: 15 residues. The CDR3 loop is CSVSMPGQGANEQYF. In DNA, the CDR3 is TGCAGCGTTTCCATGCCGGGACAGGGGGCGAACGAGCAGTACTTC.

This chain joins TRBV6-2 or TRBV6-3 and TRBJ1-3; tentative D call: TRBD1 (6 bases). V was clipped by 4 bases and J by 1 base, with 8 bases between them. CDR1 is MNHEY, CDR2 SVGEGT, per germline. The CDR3 has 14 residues. In nucleotides, the CDR3 is TGTGCCAGCAGTTTGACAGGTTCTGGAAACACCATATATTTT. Protein product: CASSLTGSGNTIYF.